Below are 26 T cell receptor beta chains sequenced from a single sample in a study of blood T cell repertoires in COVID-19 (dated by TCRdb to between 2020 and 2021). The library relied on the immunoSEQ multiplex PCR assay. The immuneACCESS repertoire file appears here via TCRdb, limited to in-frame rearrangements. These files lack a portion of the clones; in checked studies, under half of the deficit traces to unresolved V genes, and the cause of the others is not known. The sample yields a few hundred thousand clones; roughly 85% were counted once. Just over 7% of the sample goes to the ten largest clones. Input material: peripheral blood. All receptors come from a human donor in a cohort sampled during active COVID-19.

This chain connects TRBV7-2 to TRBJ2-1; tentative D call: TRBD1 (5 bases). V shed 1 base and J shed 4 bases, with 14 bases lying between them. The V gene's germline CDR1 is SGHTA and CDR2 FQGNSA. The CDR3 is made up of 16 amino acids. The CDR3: CASSLGHTGPYNEQFF. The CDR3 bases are TGTGCCAGCAGCTTAGGCCACACAGGCCCGTACAATGAGCAGTTCTTC. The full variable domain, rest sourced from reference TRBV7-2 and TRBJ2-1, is GAGVSQSPSNKVTEKGKDVELRCDPISGHTALYWYRQSLGQGLEFLIYFQGNSAPDKSGLPSDRFSAERTGGSVSTLTIQRTQQEDSAVYLCASSLGHTGPYNEQFFGPGTRLTVL.

CDR3 residues: CASSLLADRGQNIQYF. The CDR3 coding sequence is TGCGCCAGCAGCCTCCTAGCGGACAGGGGACAAAACATTCAGTACTTC. The V and J genes are TRBV4-1 and TRBJ2-4; TRBD1 matches 9 bases. The CDR3 contains 16 residues. The trim removed 4 bases at V and 5 bases at J, leaving 9 bases unmatched. CDR1 and CDR2 (germline): MGHRA, YSYEKL.

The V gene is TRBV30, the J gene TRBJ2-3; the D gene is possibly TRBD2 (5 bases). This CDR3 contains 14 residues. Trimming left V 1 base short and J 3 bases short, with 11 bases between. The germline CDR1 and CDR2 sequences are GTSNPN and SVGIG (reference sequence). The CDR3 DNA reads TGTGCCTGGAGTGCCGGGGAGAGGACAGATACGCAGTATTTT. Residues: CAWSAGERTDTQYF. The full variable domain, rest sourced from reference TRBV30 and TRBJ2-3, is SQTIHQWPATLVQPVGSPLSLECTVEGTSNPNLYWYRQAAGRGLQLLFYSVGIGQISSEVPQNLSASRPQDRQFILSSKKLLLSDSGFYLCAWSAGERTDTQYFGPGTRLTVL.

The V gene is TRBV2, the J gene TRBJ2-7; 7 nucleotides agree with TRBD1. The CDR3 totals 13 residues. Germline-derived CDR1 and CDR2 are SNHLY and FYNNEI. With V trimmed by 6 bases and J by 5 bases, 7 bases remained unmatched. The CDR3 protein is CASSLDRQNEQYF. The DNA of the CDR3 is TGTGCCAGCAGCCTGGACAGGCAAAACGAGCAGTACTTC.

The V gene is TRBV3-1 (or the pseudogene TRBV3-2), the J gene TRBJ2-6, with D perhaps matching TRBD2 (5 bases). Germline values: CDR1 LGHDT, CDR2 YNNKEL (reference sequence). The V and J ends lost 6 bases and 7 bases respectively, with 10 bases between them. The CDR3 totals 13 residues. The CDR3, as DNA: TGTGCCAGCAGTCTACTAGGAGCCAACGTCCTGACTTTC. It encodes CASSLLGANVLTF.

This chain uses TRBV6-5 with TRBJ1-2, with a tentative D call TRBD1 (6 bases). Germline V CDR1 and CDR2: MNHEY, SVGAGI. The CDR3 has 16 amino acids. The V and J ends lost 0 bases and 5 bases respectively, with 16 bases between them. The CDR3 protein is CASSYSSRGAGYGYTF. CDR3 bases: TGTGCCAGCAGTTACTCGAGCCGGGGGGCAGGGTATGGCTACACCTTC.

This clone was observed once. CDR3 sequence: CASSQGWDSAGVGYTF. DNA of the CDR3: TGTGCCAGCAGCCAAGGATGGGACAGTGCCGGAGTAGGCTACACCTTC. The chain couples TRBV3-1 (or the pseudogene TRBV3-2) to TRBJ1-2; 7 bases are a match to TRBD1. CDR3 length: 16 residues. V was clipped by 1 base and J by 8 bases; unmatched bases: 13. Germline loops: CDR1 LGHDT, CDR2 YNNKEL (reference sequence).

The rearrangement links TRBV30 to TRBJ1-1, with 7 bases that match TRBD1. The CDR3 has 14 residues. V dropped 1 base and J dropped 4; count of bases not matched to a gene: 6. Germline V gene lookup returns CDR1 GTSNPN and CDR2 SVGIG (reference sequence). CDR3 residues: CAWSARTGGTEAFF. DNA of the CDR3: TGTGCCTGGAGTGCAAGGACAGGCGGCACTGAAGCTTTCTTT.

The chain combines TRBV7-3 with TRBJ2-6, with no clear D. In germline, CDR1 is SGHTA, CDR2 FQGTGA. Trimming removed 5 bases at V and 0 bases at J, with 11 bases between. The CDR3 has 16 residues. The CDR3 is CASSPYSSSGANVLTF. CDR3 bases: TGTGCCAGCAGCCCATACTCGAGCTCTGGGGCCAACGTCCTGACTTTC.

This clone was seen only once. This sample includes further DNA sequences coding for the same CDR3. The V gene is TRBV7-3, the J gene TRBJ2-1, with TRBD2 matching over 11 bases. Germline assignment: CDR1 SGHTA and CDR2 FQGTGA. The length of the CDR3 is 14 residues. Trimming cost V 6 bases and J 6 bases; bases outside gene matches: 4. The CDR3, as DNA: TGTGCCAGCAGTCGACTAGCGGGGCCCAATGAGCAGTTCTTC. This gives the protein CASSRLAGPNEQFF.

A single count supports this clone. The chain's CDR3 is CASMIRGFSNQPQHF. In DNA form, the CDR3 reads TGTGCCAGTATGATAAGGGGTTTTAGCAATCAGCCCCAGCATTTT. The chain combines TRBV19 with TRBJ1-5; D is possibly TRBD1 (5 bases). The CDR3 totals 15 residues. Germline V lookup: CDR1 LNHDA, CDR2 SQIVND (reference sequence). V dropped 7 bases and J dropped 0 bases, with 13 bases sitting between them.

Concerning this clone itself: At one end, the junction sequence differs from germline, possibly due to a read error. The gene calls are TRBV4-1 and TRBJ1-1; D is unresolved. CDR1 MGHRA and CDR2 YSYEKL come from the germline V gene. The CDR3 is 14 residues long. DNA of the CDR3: TGCGCCAGCAGGCAAGACTTGCGCGACACTGAAGCTTTCTTT. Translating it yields CASRQDLRDTEAFF.

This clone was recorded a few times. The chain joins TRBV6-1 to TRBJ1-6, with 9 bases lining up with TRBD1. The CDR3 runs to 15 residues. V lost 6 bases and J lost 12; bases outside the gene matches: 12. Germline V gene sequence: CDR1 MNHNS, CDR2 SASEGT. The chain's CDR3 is CASSQGQGRIRPLHF. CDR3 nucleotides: TGTGCCAGCAGCCAGGGACAGGGTAGGATCAGACCCCTCCACTTT.

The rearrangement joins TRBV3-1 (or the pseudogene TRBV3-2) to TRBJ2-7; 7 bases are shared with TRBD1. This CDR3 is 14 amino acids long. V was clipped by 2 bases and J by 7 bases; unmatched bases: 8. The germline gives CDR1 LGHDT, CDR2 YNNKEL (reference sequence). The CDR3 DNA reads TGTGCCAGCAGCCAATCTTTGACAGGGTCGGAGCAGTACTTC. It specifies CASSQSLTGSEQYF.

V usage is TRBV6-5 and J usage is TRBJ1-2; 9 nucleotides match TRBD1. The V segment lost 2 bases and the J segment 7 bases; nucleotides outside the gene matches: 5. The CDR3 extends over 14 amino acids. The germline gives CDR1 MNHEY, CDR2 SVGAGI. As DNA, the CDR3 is TGTGCCAGCAGTTACGCACAGGGGGCAGGTGGCTACACCTTC. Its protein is CASSYAQGAGGYTF.

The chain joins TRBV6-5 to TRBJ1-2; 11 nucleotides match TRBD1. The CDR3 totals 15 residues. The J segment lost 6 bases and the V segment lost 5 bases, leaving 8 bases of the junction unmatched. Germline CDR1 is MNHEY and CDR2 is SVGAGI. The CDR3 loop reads CASSRRTGGVNGYTF. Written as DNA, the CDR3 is TGTGCCAGCAGTAGGCGGACAGGGGGCGTGAATGGCTACACCTTC.

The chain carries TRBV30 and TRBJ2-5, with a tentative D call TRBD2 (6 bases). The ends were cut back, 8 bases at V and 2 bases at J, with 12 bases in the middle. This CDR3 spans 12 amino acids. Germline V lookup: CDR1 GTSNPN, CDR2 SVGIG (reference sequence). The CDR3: CAPVGGQETQYF. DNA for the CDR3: TGTGCCCCTGTTGGGGGGCAAGAGACCCAGTACTTC.

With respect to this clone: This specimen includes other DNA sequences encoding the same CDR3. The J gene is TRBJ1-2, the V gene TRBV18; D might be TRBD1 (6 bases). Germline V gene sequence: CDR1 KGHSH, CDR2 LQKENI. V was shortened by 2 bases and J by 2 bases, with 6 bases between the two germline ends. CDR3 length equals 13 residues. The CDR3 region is CASSPTGNYGYTF. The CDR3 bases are TGTGCCAGCTCACCAACAGGGAACTATGGCTACACCTTC.

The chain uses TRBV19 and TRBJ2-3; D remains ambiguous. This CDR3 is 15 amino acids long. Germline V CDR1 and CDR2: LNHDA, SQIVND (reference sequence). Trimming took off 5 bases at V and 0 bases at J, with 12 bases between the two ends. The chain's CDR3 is CASSPRASSTDTQYF. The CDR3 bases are TGTGCCAGTAGTCCGAGAGCGTCTAGCACAGATACGCAGTATTTT.

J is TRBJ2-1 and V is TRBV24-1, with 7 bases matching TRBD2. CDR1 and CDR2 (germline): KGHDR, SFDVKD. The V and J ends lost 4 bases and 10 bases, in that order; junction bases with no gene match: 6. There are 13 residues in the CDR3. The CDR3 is CATSDLTSLEQFF. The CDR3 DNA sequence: TGTGCCACCAGTGACCTGACTAGCCTGGAGCAGTTCTTC.

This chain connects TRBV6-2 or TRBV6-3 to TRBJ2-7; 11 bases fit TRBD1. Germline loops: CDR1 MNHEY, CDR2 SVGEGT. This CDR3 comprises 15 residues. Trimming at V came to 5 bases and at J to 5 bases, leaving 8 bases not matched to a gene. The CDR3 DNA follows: TGTGCCAGCAGTAAACGGACAGGGGGCGTTAACGAGCAGTACTTC. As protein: CASSKRTGGVNEQYF.

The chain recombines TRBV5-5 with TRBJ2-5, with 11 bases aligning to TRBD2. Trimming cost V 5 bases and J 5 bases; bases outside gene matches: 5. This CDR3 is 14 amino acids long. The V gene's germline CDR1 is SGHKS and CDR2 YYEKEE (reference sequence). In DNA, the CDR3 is TGTGCCAGCAGTTTTAGCGGGGGGGCCGAGACCCAGTACTTC. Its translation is CASSFSGGAETQYF.

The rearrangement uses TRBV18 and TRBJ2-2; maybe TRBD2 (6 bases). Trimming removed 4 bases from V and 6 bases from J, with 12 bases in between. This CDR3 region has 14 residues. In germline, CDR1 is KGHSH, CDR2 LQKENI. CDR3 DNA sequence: TGTGCCAGCTCACTTCTGGGACTTCCCGGGGAGCTGTTTTTT. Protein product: CASSLLGLPGELFF.

Here the CDR3 DNA reads TGTGCCAGCAGTTTTCTTAGGGACAGAGATGAAGCTTTCTTT. Amino acids: CASSFLRDRDEAFF. The chain couples TRBV27 to TRBJ1-1; 7 bases fit TRBD1. The CDR3 has 14 amino acids. Germline values: CDR1 MNHEY, CDR2 SMNVEV (reference sequence). Losses at the gene ends were 3 bases for V and 7 bases for J; bases not matched to a gene: 8.

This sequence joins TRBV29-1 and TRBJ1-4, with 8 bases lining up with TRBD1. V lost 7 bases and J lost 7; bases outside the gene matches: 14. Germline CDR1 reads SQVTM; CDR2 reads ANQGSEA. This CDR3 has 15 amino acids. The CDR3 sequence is CSAAASGTGPEKLFF. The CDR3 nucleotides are TGCAGCGCCGCAGCCTCCGGGACAGGTCCTGAAAAACTGTTTTTT.

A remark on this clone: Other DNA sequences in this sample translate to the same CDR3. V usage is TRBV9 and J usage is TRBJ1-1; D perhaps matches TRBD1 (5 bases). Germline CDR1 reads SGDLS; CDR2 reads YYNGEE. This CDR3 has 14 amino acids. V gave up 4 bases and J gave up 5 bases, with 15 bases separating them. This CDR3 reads CASSPRSGGTEAFF. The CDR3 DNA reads TGTGCCAGCAGCCCGAGAAGTGGGGGGACTGAAGCTTTCTTT.